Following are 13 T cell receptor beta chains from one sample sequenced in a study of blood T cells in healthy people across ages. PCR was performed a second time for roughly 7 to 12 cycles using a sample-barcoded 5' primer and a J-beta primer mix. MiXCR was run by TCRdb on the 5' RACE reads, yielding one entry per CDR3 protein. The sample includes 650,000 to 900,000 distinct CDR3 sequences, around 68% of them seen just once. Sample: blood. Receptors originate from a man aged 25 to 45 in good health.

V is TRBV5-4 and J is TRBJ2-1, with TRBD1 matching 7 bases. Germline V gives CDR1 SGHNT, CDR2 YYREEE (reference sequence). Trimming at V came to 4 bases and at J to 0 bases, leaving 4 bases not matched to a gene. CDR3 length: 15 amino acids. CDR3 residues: CASSPDRFSYNEQFF. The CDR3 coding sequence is TGTGCCAGCAGCCCGGACAGGTTCTCCTACAATGAGCAGTTCTTC.

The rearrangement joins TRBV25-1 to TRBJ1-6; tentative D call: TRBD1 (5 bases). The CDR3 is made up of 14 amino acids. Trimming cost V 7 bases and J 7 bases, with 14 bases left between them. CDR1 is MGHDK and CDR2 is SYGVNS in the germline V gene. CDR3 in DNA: TGTGCCAGCATGGGACCGGGGAGGAATTCACCCCTCCACTTT. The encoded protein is CASMGPGRNSPLHF.

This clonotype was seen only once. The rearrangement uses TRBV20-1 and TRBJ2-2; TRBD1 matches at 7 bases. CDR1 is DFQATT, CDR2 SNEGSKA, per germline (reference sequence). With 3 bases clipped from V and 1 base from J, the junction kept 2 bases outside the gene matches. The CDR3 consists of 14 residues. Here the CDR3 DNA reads TGCAGTGCTAGGAGGGGGCGGAACACCGGGGAGCTGTTTTTT. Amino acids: CSARRGRNTGELFF.

For the CDR3, the DNA is TGTGCCAGCAGCGCCACTAGCGGGGGTCCCCCATACGAGCAGTACTTC. It is translated as CASSATSGGPPYEQYF. The chain couples TRBV7-9 to TRBJ2-7; 11 bases match TRBD2. Germline V gene sequence: CDR1 SEHNR, CDR2 FQNEAQ (reference sequence). The CDR3 covers 16 residues. V was clipped by 5 bases and J by 4 bases; unmatched bases: 10.

DNA for the CDR3: TGCGCCAGCGCTCCGGGGACCCCCACCCAAGAGACCCAGTACTTC. Translation gives CASAPGTPTQETQYF. The rearrangement links TRBV4-3 to TRBJ2-5; the D call may be TRBD1 or TRBD2 (5 bases each). CDR3 length: 15 residues. V lost 8 bases, J lost 1 base, and 17 bases lay in between. Germline CDR1 is LGHNA and CDR2 is YSLEER.

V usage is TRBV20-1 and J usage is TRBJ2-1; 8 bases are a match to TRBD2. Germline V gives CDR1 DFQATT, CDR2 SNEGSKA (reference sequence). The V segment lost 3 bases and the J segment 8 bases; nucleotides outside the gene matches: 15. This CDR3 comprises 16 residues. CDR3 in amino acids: CSARVSWRGVHDEQFF. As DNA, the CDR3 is TGCAGTGCTAGGGTTTCCTGGCGGGGGGTTCATGATGAGCAGTTCTTC.

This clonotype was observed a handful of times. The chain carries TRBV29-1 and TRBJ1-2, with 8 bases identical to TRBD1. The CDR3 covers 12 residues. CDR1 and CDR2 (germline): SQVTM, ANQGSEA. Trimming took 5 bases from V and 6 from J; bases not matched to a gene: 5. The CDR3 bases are TGCAGCGTTACGGACAGGGTTGATGGCTACACCTTC. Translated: CSVTDRVDGYTF. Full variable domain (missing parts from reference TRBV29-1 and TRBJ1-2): SAVISQKPSRDICQRGTSLTIQCQVDSQVTMMFWYRQQPGQSLTLIATANQGSEATYESGFVIDKFPISRPNLTFSTLTVSNMSPEDSSIYLCSVTDRVDGYTFGSGTRLTVV.

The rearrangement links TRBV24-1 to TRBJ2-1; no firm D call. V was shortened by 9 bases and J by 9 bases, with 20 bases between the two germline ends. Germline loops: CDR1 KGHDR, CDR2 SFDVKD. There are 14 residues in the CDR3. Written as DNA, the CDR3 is TGTGCCACCTGGGGATCCCCCCTTTCCCCTGAGCAGTTCTTC. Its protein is CATWGSPLSPEQFF.

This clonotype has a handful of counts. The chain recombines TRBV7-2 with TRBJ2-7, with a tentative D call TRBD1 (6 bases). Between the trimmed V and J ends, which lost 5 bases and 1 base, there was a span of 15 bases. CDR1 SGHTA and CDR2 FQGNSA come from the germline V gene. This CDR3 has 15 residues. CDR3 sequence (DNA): TGTGCCAGCAGCAACCCCTTCAGGGGTTCCTACGAGCAGTACTTC. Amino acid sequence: CASSNPFRGSYEQYF.

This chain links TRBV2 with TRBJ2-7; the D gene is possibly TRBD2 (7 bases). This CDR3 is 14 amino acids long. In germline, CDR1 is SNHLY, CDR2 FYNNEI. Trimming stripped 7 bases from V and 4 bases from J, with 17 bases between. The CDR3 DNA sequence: TGTGCCAGCAATGCGGGGGCCCTCGCGTACGAGCAGTACTTC. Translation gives CASNAGALAYEQYF.

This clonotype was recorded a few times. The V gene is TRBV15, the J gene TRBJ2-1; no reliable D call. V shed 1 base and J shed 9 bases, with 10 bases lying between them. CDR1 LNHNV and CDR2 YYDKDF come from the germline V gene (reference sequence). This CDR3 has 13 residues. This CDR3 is CATSRVPSAEQFF. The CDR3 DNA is TGTGCCACCAGCAGAGTCCCCAGTGCTGAGCAGTTCTTC.

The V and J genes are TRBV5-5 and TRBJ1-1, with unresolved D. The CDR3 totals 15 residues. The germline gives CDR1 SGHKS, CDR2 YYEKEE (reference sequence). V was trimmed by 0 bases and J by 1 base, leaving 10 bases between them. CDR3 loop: CASSLGPTRNTEAFF. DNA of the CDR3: TGTGCCAGCAGCTTGGGGCCTACACGGAACACTGAAGCTTTCTTT.

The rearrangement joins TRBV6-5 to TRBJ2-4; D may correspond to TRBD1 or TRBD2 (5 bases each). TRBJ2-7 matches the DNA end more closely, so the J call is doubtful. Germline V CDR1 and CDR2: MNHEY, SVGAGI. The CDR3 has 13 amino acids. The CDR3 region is CASSYRDAYEQYF. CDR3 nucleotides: TGTGCCAGCAGTTACAGGGACGCCTACGAGCAGTACTTC.